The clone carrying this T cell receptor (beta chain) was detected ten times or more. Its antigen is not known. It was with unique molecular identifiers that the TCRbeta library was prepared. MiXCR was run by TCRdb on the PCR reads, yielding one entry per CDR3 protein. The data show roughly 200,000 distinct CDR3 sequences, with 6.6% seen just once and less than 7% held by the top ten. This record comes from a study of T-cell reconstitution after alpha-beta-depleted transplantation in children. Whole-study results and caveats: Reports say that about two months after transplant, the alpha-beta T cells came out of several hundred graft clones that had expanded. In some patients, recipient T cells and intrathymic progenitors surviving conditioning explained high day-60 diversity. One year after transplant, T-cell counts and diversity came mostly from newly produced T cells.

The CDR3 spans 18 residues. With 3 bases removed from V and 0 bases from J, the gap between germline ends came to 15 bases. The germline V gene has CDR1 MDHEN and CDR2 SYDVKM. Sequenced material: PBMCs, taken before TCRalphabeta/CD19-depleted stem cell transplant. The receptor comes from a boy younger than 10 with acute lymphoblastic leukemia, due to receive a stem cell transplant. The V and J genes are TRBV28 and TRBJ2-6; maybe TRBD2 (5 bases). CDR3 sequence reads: CASSFRDYSDSGANVLTF. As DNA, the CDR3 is TGTGCCAGCAGTTTCCGGGATTATTCTGACTCTGGGGCCAACGTCCTGACTTTC.